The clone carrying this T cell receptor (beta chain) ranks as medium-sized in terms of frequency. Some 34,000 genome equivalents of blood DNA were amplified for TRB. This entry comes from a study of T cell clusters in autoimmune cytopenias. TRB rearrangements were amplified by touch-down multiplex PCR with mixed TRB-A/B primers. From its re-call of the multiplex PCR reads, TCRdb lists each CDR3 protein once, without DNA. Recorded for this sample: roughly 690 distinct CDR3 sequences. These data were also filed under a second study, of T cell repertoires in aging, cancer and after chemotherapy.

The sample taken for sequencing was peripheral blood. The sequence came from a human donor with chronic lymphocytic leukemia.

This chain's CDR3 is CASSTQNYGYTF. The rearrangement joins TRBV7-9 to TRBJ1-2. This CDR3 region has 12 residues. The germline gives CDR1 SEHNR, CDR2 FQNEAQ (reference sequence).